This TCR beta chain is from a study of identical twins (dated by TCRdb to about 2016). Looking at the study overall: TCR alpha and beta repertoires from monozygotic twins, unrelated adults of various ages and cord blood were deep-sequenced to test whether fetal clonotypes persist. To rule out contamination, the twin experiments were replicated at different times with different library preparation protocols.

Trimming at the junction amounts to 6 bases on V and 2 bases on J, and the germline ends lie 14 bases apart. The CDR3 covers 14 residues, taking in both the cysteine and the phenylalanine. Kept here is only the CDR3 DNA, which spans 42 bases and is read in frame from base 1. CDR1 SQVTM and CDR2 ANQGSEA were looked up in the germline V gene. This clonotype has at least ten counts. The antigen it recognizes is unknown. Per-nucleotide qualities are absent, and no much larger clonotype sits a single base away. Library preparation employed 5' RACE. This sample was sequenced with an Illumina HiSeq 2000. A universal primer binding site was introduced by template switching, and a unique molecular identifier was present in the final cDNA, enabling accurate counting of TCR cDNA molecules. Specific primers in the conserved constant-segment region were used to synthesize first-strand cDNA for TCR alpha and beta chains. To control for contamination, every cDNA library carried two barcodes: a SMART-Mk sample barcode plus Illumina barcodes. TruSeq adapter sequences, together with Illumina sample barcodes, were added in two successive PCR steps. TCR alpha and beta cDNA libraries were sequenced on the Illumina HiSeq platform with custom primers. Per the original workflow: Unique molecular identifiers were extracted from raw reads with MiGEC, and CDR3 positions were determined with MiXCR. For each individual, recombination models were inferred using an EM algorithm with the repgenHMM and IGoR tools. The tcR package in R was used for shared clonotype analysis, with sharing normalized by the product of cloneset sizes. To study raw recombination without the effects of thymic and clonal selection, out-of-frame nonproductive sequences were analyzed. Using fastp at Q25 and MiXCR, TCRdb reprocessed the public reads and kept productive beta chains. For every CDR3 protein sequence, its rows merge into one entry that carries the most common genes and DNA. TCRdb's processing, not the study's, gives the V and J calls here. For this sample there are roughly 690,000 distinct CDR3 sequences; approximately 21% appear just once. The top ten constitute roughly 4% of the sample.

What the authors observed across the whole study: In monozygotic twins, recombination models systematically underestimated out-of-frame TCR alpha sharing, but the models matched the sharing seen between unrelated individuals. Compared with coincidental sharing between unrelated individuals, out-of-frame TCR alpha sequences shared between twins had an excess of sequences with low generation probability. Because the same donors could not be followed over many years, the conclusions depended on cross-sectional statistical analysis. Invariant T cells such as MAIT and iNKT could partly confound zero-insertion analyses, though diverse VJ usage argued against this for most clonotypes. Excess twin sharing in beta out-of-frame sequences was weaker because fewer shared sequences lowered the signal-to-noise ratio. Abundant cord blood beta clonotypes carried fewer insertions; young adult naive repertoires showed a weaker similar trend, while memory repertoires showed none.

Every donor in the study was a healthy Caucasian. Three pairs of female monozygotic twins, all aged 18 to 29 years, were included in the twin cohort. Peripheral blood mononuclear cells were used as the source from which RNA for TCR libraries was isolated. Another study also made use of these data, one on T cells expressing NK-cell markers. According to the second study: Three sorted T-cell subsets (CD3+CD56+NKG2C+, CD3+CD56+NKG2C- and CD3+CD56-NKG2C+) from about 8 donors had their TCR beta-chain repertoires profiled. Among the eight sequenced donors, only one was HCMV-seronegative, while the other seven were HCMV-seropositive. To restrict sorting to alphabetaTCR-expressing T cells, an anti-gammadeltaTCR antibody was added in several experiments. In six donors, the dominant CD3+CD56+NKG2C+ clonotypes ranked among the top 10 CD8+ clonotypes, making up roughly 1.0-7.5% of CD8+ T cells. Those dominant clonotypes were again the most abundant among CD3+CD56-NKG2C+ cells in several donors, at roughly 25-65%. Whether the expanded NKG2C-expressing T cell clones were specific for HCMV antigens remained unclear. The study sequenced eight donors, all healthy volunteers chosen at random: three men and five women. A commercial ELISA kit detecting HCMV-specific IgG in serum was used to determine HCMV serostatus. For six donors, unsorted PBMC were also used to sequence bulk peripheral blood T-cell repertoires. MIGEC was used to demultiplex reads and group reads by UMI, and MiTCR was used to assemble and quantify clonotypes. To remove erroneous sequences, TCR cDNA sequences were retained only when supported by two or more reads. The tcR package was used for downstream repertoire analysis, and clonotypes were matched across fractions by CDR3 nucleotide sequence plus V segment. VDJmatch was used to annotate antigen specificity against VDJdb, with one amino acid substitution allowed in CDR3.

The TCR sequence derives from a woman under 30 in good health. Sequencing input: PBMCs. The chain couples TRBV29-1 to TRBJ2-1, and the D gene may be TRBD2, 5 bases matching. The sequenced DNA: TGCAGCGTAGGAGCCAGCGGACCCTACAATGAGCAGTTCTTC. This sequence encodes CSVGASGPYNEQFF.